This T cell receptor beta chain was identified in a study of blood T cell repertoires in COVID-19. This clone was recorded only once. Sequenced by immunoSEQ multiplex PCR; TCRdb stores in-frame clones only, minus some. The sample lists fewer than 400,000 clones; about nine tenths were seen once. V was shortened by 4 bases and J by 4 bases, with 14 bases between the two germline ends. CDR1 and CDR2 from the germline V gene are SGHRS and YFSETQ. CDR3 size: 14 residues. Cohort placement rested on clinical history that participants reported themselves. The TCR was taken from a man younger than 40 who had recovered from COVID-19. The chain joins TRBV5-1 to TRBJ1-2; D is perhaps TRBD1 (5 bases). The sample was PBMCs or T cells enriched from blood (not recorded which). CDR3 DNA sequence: TGCGCCAGCAGCCCGGACGGGACTGTCTATGGCTACACCTTC. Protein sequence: CASSPDGTVYGYTF.